This TCR beta chain was sequenced during a study of T cell clonality in common variable immunodeficiency. General study findings and limits: Repertoire-complication correlations in CVID were limited by patient heterogeneity. CVID subjects had higher TCRbeta clonality than healthy controls, most marked in about a third.

Heparinized whole blood, 5 to 8 ml, came from each donor. V was cut by 0 bases and J by 5 bases, with 3 bases left in between. The CDR3 is made up of 11 amino acids. Germline V CDR1 and CDR2: SGHNT, YYREEE (reference sequence). The protocol was immunoSEQ multiplex PCR, while the TCRdb copy is restricted to in-frame clones and leaves out a portion. The data list 35,000 to 55,000 clones, none observed once; under 11% falls to the top ten. This clone was detected ten times or more. Its antigen is unknown. The read terminates 3 residues before the CDR3 end, so the remaining end is supplied by the germline J gene.

The chain links TRBV5-4 to TRBJ2-7; D is ambiguous. The receptor's source is a person aged 18 to 75 in good health. Sequencing was done on a sample of peripheral blood mononuclear cells. The CDR3 DNA, read in part, is TGTGCCAGCAGCTTGGATAACGAG. Its protein product is CASSLDNE. The entire CDR3 protein is CASSLDNEQYF.